This is a list of T cell receptor beta chains from one sample in a study of cytomegalovirus exposure and HLA in healthy donors. The repertoire was sequenced with immunoSEQ multiplex PCR; TCRdb's copy has only in-frame clones and lacks some. Of 80,000 or so clones in the sample, roughly four fifths were seen once. What was sequenced was PBMCs. The source of these receptors is a man between 40 and 49 years old in good health and CMV-seronegative. Each CDR3 is given without its conserved first and last residue.

TRBJ1-5 11 TRBV27 ATRQDRNQPQH
TRBJ1-2 13 TRBV28 ASSPPQGRVYGYT
TRBJ2-7 13 TRBV6-5 ASRPGQGNSYEQY
TRBJ2-7 13 TRBV18 ASSRTSGREYEQY
TRBJ1-1 13 TRBV5-1 ASSLSEGGNTEAF
TRBJ1-3 12 TRBV9 ASSPHRTGNTIY
TRBJ2-7 14 TRBV7-6 ASSLATGAGGGEQY
TRBJ1-6 13 TRBV9 ASSGWDSQNSPLH
TRBJ2-1 13 TRBV19 ASRIAGGPNNEQF
TRBJ2-1 14 TRBV7-7 ASSSLSGGTYNEQF
TRBJ1-1 14 TRBV4-1 ASSQLPLEGGTEAF
- 10 TRBV27 ASRDRTYEQY
TRBJ2-2 13 TRBV5-1 ASSLAGHNTGELF
TRBJ2-1 14 TRBV19 ASSIGGQSLYNEQF
TRBJ1-1 14 TRBV7-2 ASSLVQGFGNTEAF
TRBJ2-5 13 TRBV7-9 ASSSRSQEKETQY
TRBJ1-1 10 TRBV2 ASTVVGTEAF
TRBJ1-5 11 TRBV30 AWSGEGERPQH
TRBJ1-5 13 TRBV4-3 ASSQEFNSWQPQH
TRBJ1-6 13 TRBV9 ASSVLQGPNSPLH
TRBJ1-2 13 TRBV5-4 ASSFPGLRTGGYT
TRBJ2-2 13 TRBV2 ASSLGQTPTGELF
TRBJ1-3 14 TRBV4-3 ASSQDRAGSGNTIY
TRBJ2-1 13 TRBV7-8 ASSPRQGPYNEQF
TRBJ2-2 15 TRBV7-9 ASSWPRDRGNTGELF